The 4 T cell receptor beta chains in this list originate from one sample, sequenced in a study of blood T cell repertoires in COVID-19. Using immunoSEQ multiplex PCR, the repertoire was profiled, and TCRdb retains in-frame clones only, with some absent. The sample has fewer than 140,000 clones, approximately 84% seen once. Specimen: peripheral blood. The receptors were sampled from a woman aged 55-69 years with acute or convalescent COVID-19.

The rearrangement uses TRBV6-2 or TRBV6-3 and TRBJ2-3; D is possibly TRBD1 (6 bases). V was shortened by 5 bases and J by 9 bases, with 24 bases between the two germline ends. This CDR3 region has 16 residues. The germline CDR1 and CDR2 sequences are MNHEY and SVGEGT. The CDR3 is CASSLQGGQYEITQYF. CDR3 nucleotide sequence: TGTGCCAGCAGTCTCCAGGGTGGACAGTATGAAATCACGCAGTATTTT.

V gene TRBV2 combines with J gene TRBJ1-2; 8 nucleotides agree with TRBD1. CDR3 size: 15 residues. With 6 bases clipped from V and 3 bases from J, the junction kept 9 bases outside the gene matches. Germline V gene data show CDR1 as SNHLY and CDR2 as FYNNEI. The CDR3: CASRNGQGSHYGYTF. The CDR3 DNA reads TGTGCCAGCAGGAACGGACAGGGTTCTCACTATGGCTACACCTTC.

CDR3 protein: CASSLEGQGPFEQFF. The DNA for the CDR3 is TGTGCCAGCAGCTTAGAGGGACAGGGGCCATTTGAGCAGTTCTTC. The J gene is TRBJ2-1, the V gene TRBV7-2; 10 positions match TRBD1. Germline lookup yields CDR1 SGHTA and CDR2 FQGNSA. The trim removed 1 base at V and 9 bases at J, leaving 6 bases unmatched. This CDR3 spans 15 amino acids.

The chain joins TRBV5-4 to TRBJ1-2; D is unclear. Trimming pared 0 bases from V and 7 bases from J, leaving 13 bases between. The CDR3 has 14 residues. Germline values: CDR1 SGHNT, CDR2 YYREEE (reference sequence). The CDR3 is CASSLGVQEGGYTF. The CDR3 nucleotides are TGTGCCAGCAGCTTGGGGGTGCAGGAAGGTGGCTACACCTTC.